The TCR beta chain under discussion was sequenced for a study of shared clonotypes between healthy human individuals. Study at large: Three plates were used per donor for CD4 naive, three for CD4 memory, two for CD8 naive and one for CD8 memory.

This table comes from immunoSEQ multiplex PCR, and its TCRdb copy is limited to in-frame clones, with some not included. The table records around 2.3 million clones, almost 96% of them present only once. This clone was counted between two and nine times. Germline CDR1 is LNHDA and CDR2 is SQIVND (reference sequence). Deletions cut 3 bases from V and 6 bases from J, with 12 bases between. The CDR3 spans 15 residues. The genes are TRBV19 and TRBJ1-6; D is unclear. The sample consisted of naive CD4+ T cells sorted from blood. Subset denoted: CD45RA+ positively selected. This clonotype originated in a man between 18 and 35 years old in good health. The CDR3, as DNA: TGTGCCAGTAGTATCGCGGGCGTTGGTAATTCACCCCTCCACTTT. Protein: CASSIAGVGNSPLHF.